This TCR beta chain was documented in a study of blood T cell repertoires in COVID-19. Overall study context: From the United States, Italy and Spain came samples of acute and convalescent COVID-19. In each case, the material was cDNA or gDNA derived from T cells, B-cell-depleted T cells, or PBMCs.

The table lists this clone with a few counts. The V end was cut by 1 base, the J end by 4 bases, with 8 bases between. Germline V gene lookup returns CDR1 LNHDA and CDR2 SQIVND (reference sequence). This CDR3 spans 13 amino acids. The authors' processing: The assay estimated nucleated cells by amplifying reference gene primers. Only in-frame clones appear in the TCRdb table, and some are missing; sequencing was by immunoSEQ multiplex PCR. V and J calls plus clone size are reproduced from that table; the DNA served to infer D and trimming. The sample carries about 250,000 clones, roughly 82% recorded once.

The receptor's source is a woman of 80 years or more with active or convalescent COVID-19. This rearrangement joins TRBV19 to TRBJ2-7, with TRBD2 as a possible D gene (5 bases). The sample consisted of peripheral blood. Here the CDR3 DNA reads TGTGCCAGTAGTATAGGAGAGCGGTACGAGCAGTACTTC. Its translation is CASSIGERYEQYF.